Sequencing of this TCR beta chain was carried out in a study of T cell responses to AZD1222 COVID-19 vaccine. The wider study: Timing groups of about 4 and about 12 weeks for second doses were pooled.

The table came from immunoSEQ multiplex PCR; TCRdb's copy has only in-frame clones and leaves some out. The data show approximately 64,000 clones, over 80% seen once. Regarding this clone: The sample carries other DNA sequences with the same CDR3.

The CDR3 covers 14 residues. Trimming removed 6 bases from V and 5 bases from J, with 14 bases in between. The V gene's germline CDR1 is MNHEY and CDR2 SMNVEV (reference sequence). The sequence derives from an adult in good health. Here the sequenced sample was peripheral blood, taken on day 0 of AZD1222 vaccination. The chain is built from TRBV27 and TRBJ2-1, with D possibly matching TRBD1 (6 bases). The CDR3 nucleotides read TGTGCCAGCAGCCCCGGGACAACGAACAATGAGCAGTTCTTC. Protein: CASSPGTTNNEQFF.